One sample yielded the 25 T cell receptor beta chains listed below, sequenced in a study of T cells in Graves' hyperthyroidism and ophthalmopathy. RNA transcripts yielded amplified TCR beta CDR3 regions. Researchers ran a first-round RT-PCR on the TCR CDR3 using the HTBI primer set. TCRdb passed the multiplex PCR reads through MiXCR, listing each CDR3 protein once. The table has approximately 620,000 distinct CDR3 sequences, approximately 15% seen once. The specimen was blood. These receptors originate from a woman aged 25 to 39 with Graves' hyperthyroidism that later progressed to Graves' ophthalmopathy.

The chain is built from TRBV10-3 and TRBJ1-2, with D uncertain. Germline V gives CDR1 ENHRY, CDR2 SYGVKD. Trimming left V 4 bases short and J 8 bases short, with 14 bases between. The CDR3 contains 13 residues. Here the CDR3 reads CAISGDGLKGYTF. In nucleotides, the CDR3 is TGTGCCATCAGTGGAGACGGGCTGAAGGGCTACACCTTC.

This clonotype turned up a few times. The chain employs TRBV6-5 and TRBJ2-1; perhaps TRBD2 as D (6 bases). There are 16 residues in the CDR3. The V end lost 2 bases, the J end lost 6 bases, and 17 bases lay between the germline ends. Per germline, CDR1 MNHEY and CDR2 SVGAGI. The CDR3 region is CASSYEVEGPGNEQFF. The CDR3 nucleotides read TGTGCCAGCAGTTACGAGGTGGAGGGTCCGGGCAATGAGCAGTTCTTC.

This clonotype was seen many times. This chain connects TRBV28 to TRBJ2-1; the match to TRBD1 covers 8 bases. This CDR3 comprises 15 residues. CDR1 is MDHEN, CDR2 SYDVKM, per germline. After removal of 5 bases from V and 9 bases from J, the junction contained 12 bases not matched to a gene. The CDR3 loop is CASSRTGRIATEQFF. The CDR3 DNA sequence: TGTGCCAGCAGTCGGACAGGGAGGATTGCGACTGAGCAGTTCTTC.

In its sample, this clonotype was seen many times. The J gene is TRBJ2-7, the V gene TRBV6-5; 8 nucleotides match TRBD2. This CDR3 spans 16 amino acids. Germline CDR1 MNHEY, CDR2 SVGAGI. Trimming took 1 base from V and 5 from J; bases not matched to a gene: 10. The CDR3 spells CASSYLGAGAIDEQYF. Written as DNA, the CDR3 is TGTGCCAGCAGTTACTTGGGAGCGGGGGCCATCGACGAGCAGTACTTC.

In its sample, this clonotype was seen a few times. A much larger clone differs by one base, so this may be a read error. The rearrangement uses TRBV6-2 or TRBV6-3 and TRBJ1-1, with a weak D call TRBD1 (5 bases). The CDR3 is made up of 15 amino acids. CDR1 MNHEY and CDR2 SVGEGT come from the germline V gene. The V end lost 1 base, the J end lost 0 bases, and 9 bases lay between the germline ends. CDR3 residues: CASSYLSRVNTEAFF. CDR3 sequence (DNA): TGTGCCAGCAGTTACTTGAGCAGGGTGAACACTGAAGCTTTCTTT.

This clonotype was recorded a few times. The chain couples TRBV3-1 to TRBJ2-7; the D call may be TRBD1 or TRBD2 (6 bases each). V lost 0 bases, J lost 6 bases, and 12 bases lay in between. In germline, CDR1 is LGHDT, CDR2 YNNKEL (reference sequence). The CDR3 covers 14 residues. The CDR3, as DNA: TGTGCCAGCAGCCAAGATGGGGGGCGCGGCGAGCAGTACTTC. The encoded protein is CASSQDGGRGEQYF.

There are many counts of this clonotype. The chain is built from TRBV24-1 and TRBJ1-5; D unresolved. This CDR3 has 17 amino acids. The V end lost 5 bases, the J end lost 3 bases, and 19 bases lay between the germline ends. The V gene's germline CDR1 is KGHDR and CDR2 SFDVKD. The CDR3 here is CATSGPPFSGFNQPQHF. The CDR3 nucleotides are TGTGCCACCAGTGGCCCCCCTTTTTCGGGGTTCAATCAGCCCCAGCATTTT.

This clonotype was recorded at least ten times. V is TRBV2 and J is TRBJ2-7, with 9 bases that match TRBD1. The CDR3 contains 15 residues. The ends lost 6 bases at V and 4 bases at J; junction bases unmatched: 10. Germline V gene data show CDR1 as SNHLY and CDR2 as FYNNEI. CDR3 sequence: CASRPRQGTGYEQYF. CDR3 coding DNA: TGTGCCAGCAGACCAAGACAGGGGACAGGGTACGAGCAGTACTTC.

This clonotype was detected many times. The gene calls are TRBV28 and TRBJ2-7; tentative D call: TRBD2 (5 bases). The CDR3 is 12 residues long. Trimming pared 5 bases from V and 5 bases from J, leaving 10 bases between. CDR1 and CDR2 from the germline V gene are MDHEN and SYDVKM. CDR3: CASSGMGDEQYF. The CDR3 region has the DNA TGTGCCAGCAGTGGAATGGGAGACGAGCAGTACTTC.

V gene TRBV5-1 combines with J gene TRBJ2-3; TRBD2 aligns across 8 bases. The CDR3 is 16 amino acids. The V and J ends lost 4 bases and 4 bases, in that order; junction bases with no gene match: 11. Germline CDR1 reads SGHRS; CDR2 reads YFSETQ. CDR3 sequence: CASSQGGLAGSDTQYF. For the CDR3, the DNA is TGCGCCAGCAGCCAGGGTGGACTAGCTGGTTCAGATACGCAGTATTTT.

The chain recombines TRBV7-9 with TRBJ2-1, with TRBD2 identical over 8 bases. The CDR3 length is 16 residues. Trimming took 2 bases from V and 8 from J; bases not matched to a gene: 11. From germline, CDR1 is SEHNR and CDR2 FQNEAQ (reference sequence). The CDR3 spells CASSLREAGDGDEQFF. CDR3 DNA: TGTGCCAGCAGCTTACGAGAAGCGGGAGATGGGGATGAGCAGTTCTTC.

This clonotype was seen repeatedly, ten times or more. For the CDR3, the DNA is TGTGCCAGCAGCTTAAGTTCGCCCGAGCAGTACTTC. Its translation: CASSLSSPEQYF. The chain uses TRBV7-2 and TRBJ2-7; D gene ambiguous. This CDR3 is built from 12 residues. Trimming took 2 bases from V and 6 from J, leaving 8 bases between them. Germline CDR1 reads SGHTA; CDR2 reads FQGNSA. Full variable domain (remainder filled in from reference TRBV7-2 and TRBJ2-7): GAGVSQSPSNKVTEKGKDVELRCDPISGHTALYWYRQSLGQGLEFLIYFQGNSAPDKSGLPSDRFSAERTGGSVSTLTIQRTQQEDSAVYLCASSLSSPEQYFGPGTRLTVT.

There are many counts of this clonotype. The rearrangement links TRBV28 to TRBJ2-3; D uncertain. Germline values: CDR1 MDHEN, CDR2 SYDVKM. The CDR3 is 16 residues long. V lost 3 bases, J lost 3 bases, and 16 bases lay in between. CDR3 loop: CASSFPPLDKTDTQYF. The DNA for the CDR3 is TGTGCCAGCAGTTTCCCCCCCCTAGATAAAACAGATACGCAGTATTTT.

This clonotype was seen repeatedly, ten times or more. The CDR3 bases are TGTGCCAGCTCCTGGGACGGACCCTACGAGCAGTACTTC. It yields the protein CASSWDGPYEQYF. V usage is TRBV18 and J usage is TRBJ2-7; D assignment may be TRBD1 or TRBD2 (5 bases each). The CDR3 has 13 residues. V lost 6 bases, J lost 2 bases, and 11 bases lay in between. Germline lookup yields CDR1 KGHSH and CDR2 LQKENI.

At least ten counts were recorded for this clonotype. CDR3 nucleotides: TGTGCCAGCACTTGGACAGGGCCGAACACTGAAGCTTTCTTT. This gives the protein CASTWTGPNTEAFF. The V call is TRBV6-1, the J call TRBJ1-1, with 8 positions matching TRBD1. V lost 7 bases, J lost 1 base, and 5 bases stayed unmatched. CDR1 and CDR2 from the germline V gene are MNHNS and SASEGT. This CDR3 is built from 14 residues.

On this clonotype: At one end the junction does not follow the germline gene, possibly because of a read error. V and J are TRBV3-1 and TRBJ1-2, with D possibly TRBD1 on 6 matching bases. CDR3 length: 21 residues. Germline values: CDR1 LGHDT, CDR2 YNNKEL (reference sequence). CDR3 DNA: TGTGCCAGCAGCCAAGACAGGATTCCCCTCCCGCGGCAGGACAGAAACGATGGCTTCACCTTC. The encoded protein is CASSQDRIPLPRQDRNDGFTF.

This clonotype was counted ten times or more. This chain uses TRBV4-1 with TRBJ2-7; D possibly corresponds to TRBD1 (5 bases). The CDR3 sequence is 14 residues long. V lost 4 bases and J lost 3, with 13 bases in between. CDR1 and CDR2 (germline): MGHRA, YSYEKL. DNA of the CDR3: TGCGCCAGCAGCCCACCGGAAAGGGGCTACGAGCAGTACTTC. This encodes CASSPPERGYEQYF.

The sample holds many counts of this clonotype. The chain is built from TRBV19 and TRBJ1-1; D call uncertain. V shed 0 bases and J shed 3 bases, with 5 bases lying between them. Germline CDR1 reads LNHDA; CDR2 reads SQIVND (reference sequence). This CDR3 region has 13 residues. The CDR3 DNA follows: TGTGCCAGTAGTATAGAGGCGTACACTGAAGCTTTCTTT. Amino acids: CASSIEAYTEAFF.

This clonotype was seen ten or more times. The V gene is TRBV18, the J gene TRBJ2-7; 9 nucleotides match TRBD2. CDR3 length equals 15 residues. The J segment lost 6 bases and the V segment lost 0 bases, leaving 6 bases of the junction unmatched. Germline CDR1 KGHSH, CDR2 LQKENI. This CDR3 is CASSPPGLATGEQYF. The CDR3 region has the DNA TGTGCCAGCTCACCACCCGGACTAGCGACAGGCGAGCAGTACTTC.

This clonotype was counted ten times or more. The genes are TRBV7-3 and TRBJ1-5; D is perhaps TRBD1 (6 bases). The germline V gene has CDR1 SGHTA and CDR2 FQGTGA. V lost 6 bases to trimming and J lost 4 bases, with 10 bases between them. The CDR3 runs to 13 residues. Here the CDR3 DNA reads TGTGCCAGCAGTTTGACAGGTAATCAGCCCCAGCATTTT. Its protein is CASSLTGNQPQHF.

In its sample, this clonotype was seen many times. The chain combines TRBV7-2 with TRBJ2-2; D uncertain. V lost 3 bases and J lost 7, with 9 bases in between. The CDR3 consists of 13 residues. CDR1 SGHTA and CDR2 FQGNSA come from the germline V gene. CDR3 residues: CASSFRNHGELFF. CDR3 nucleotide sequence: TGTGCCAGCAGCTTCAGGAATCACGGGGAGCTGTTTTTT.

The genes are TRBV27 and TRBJ2-2; D not certain. V was trimmed by 5 bases and J by 6 bases, leaving 13 bases between them. CDR1 and CDR2 (germline): MNHEY, SMNVEV (reference sequence). CDR3 length equals 14 residues. CDR3 bases: TGTGCCAGCAGTATGGCGTCGGGTTCCGGGGAGCTGTTTTTT. Encoded protein: CASSMASGSGELFF.

This clonotype was seen at least ten times. The V and J genes are TRBV12-3 or TRBV12-4 and TRBJ2-3; possible D gene TRBD1, 6 bases. This CDR3 has 14 amino acids. V lost 8 bases, J lost 3 bases, and 15 bases lay in between. The CDR3 spells CASSGGGLTDTQYF. CDR3 in DNA: TGTGCCAGCTCTGGGGGCGGATTAACAGATACGCAGTATTTT.

A note on this clonotype: The conserved final phenylalanine or tryptophan is absent from the CDR3, which likely points to a read error. This chain connects TRBV7-9 to TRBJ1-1; the D gene is possibly TRBD1 (6 bases). Trimming removed 1 base at V and 3 bases at J, with 12 bases between. The CDR3 is 15 residues long. Germline lookup yields CDR1 SEHNR and CDR2 FQNEAQ (reference sequence). Written as DNA, the CDR3 is TGTGCCAGCAGCTTAGGGTCAGGGGTCGACACTGAAGCTTTCTCT. The encoded protein is CASSLGSGVDTEAFS.

For this clonotype: It is likely a read error, because the conserved phenylalanine at the end of the CDR3 is missing. V is TRBV3-1 and J is TRBJ2-5; D is undetermined. Trimming stripped 5 bases from V and 5 bases from J, with 6 bases between. Looked up from germline, CDR1 is LGHDT and CDR2 is YNNKEL (reference sequence). The CDR3 runs to 11 residues. For the CDR3, the DNA is TGTGCCAGCAGCGGCCTTGAGACCCAGTACCTC. Protein product: CASSGLETQYL.